Sequencing of this T cell receptor beta chain was carried out in a study of blood T cell repertoires in COVID-19. Across the whole study: The United States, Italy and Spain supplied acute and convalescent COVID-19 samples. T cells, B-cell-depleted T cells, or PBMCs provided the cDNA or gDNA that served as material.

Germline CDR1 SNHLY, CDR2 FYNNEI. The J segment lost 2 bases and the V segment lost 2 bases, leaving 8 bases of the junction unmatched. CDR3 size: 17 residues. Sequencing was performed with immunoSEQ multiplex PCR; in TCRdb, only in-frame clones are kept and a portion is missing. The sample yields 89,000 or so clones, 86% seen once. The sequenced sample was peripheral blood. This chain connects TRBV2 to TRBJ2-3; 9 bases agree with TRBD2. The clonotype originates from a man aged 45-60 years with active COVID-19. The CDR3 spells CASSENLSGRNTDTQYF. The CDR3 DNA follows: TGTGCCAGCAGTGAAAACTTAAGCGGGAGGAACACAGATACGCAGTATTTT.